These T cell receptor beta chains were read from a single sample in a study of cytomegalovirus exposure and HLA in healthy donors. The protocol was immunoSEQ multiplex PCR, while the TCRdb copy is restricted to in-frame clones and leaves out a portion. The repertoire holds more than 250,000 clones, with 87% as singletons. The sample comprised PBMCs. The source is a woman under 40 in good health and CMV-seropositive. Both conserved end residues are part of each CDR3. D genes are given only for firm matches. Only some rows state a clone size, as once, few, many or a class for expanded clones.

j_call,v_call,d_call,clone_size,cdr3_nt,cdr3_aa
TRBJ1-2,TRBV9,TRBD1,-,TGTGCCAGCAGGTCCGGACAGGGAGGCTATGGCTACACCTTC,CASRSGQGGYGYTF
TRBJ2-7,TRBV15,TRBD2,-,TGTGCCACCAGCCGGCTAGCGGGAGAGGAGCAGTACTTC,CATSRLAGEEQYF
TRBJ2-1,TRBV6-4,-,-,TGTGCCAGCAGTGAGGGGCAGGGATCCTACAATGAGCAGTTCTTC,CASSEGQGSYNEQFF
TRBJ2-7,TRBV4-2,-,-,TGTGCCAGCAGCCAAGCCGTTGGCTACGAGCAGTACTTC,CASSQAVGYEQYF
TRBJ2-5,TRBV18,-,-,TGTGCCAGCTCACCACACACTGGCGTGGGGGAGACCCAGTACTTC,CASSPHTGVGETQYF
TRBJ2-1,TRBV9,-,-,TGTGCCAGCAGCCCTAATCAGTCCCCACAATACAATGAGCAGTTCTTC,CASSPNQSPQYNEQFF
TRBJ2-5,TRBV23-1,-,-,TGCGCCAGCAGTCATTATGATAGCCGTACGGGGACCCAGTACTTC,CASSHYDSRTGTQYF
TRBJ2-5,TRBV2,-,once,TGTGCCAGCAACAGGATCCTAGAGACCCAGTACTTC,CASNRILETQYF
TRBJ2-7,TRBV7-2,-,-,TGTGCCAGCAGCTTAGCCCTACCCTACGAGCAGTACTTC,CASSLALPYEQYF
TRBJ2-3,TRBV27,-,-,TGTGCCAGCAGACTTAGCCCCCCAGATACGCAGTATTTT,CASRLSPPDTQYF
TRBJ2-7,TRBV15,-,-,TGTGCCACCAGCAGAGACGTAGCGGTCTCCTACGAGCAGTACTTC,CATSRDVAVSYEQYF
TRBJ2-2,TRBV2,-,-,TGTGCCAGCAGACAGACAGACACGACGGGGGAGCTGTTTTTT,CASRQTDTTGELFF
TRBJ2-2,TRBV19,TRBD2,-,TGTGCCAGTAGTATCAGAAGCGGGACTGGGGAGCTGTTTTTT,CASSIRSGTGELFF
TRBJ2-7,TRBV11-2,TRBD2,-,TGTGCCAGCAGCTTAGATCAACTGGGGACTAGCGGGAGGGCCGAGCAGTACTTC,CASSLDQLGTSGRAEQYF
TRBJ1-1,TRBV5-1,-,-,TGCGCCAGCAGCGCGGCATATGGTGGGACTGAAGCTTTCTTT,CASSAAYGGTEAFF
TRBJ2-1,TRBV5-1,-,-,TGCGCCAGCAGCGGCGGGCGTGTCTCCTACAATGAGCAGTTCTTC,CASSGGRVSYNEQFF
TRBJ1-5,TRBV13,-,-,TGTGCCAGCAGCTTACGGGGGTGGGGTCAGCCCCAGCATTTT,CASSLRGWGQPQHF
TRBJ2-7,TRBV5-4,TRBD2,-,TGTGCCAGCAGCTGGACTAGCGGGAGCTACGAGCAGTACTTC,CASSWTSGSYEQYF
TRBJ1-1,TRBV11-2,-,-,TGTGCCAGCAGTCTCAAGGGTGTAGGGAACACTGAAGCTTTCTTT,CASSLKGVGNTEAFF
TRBJ2-5,TRBV18,-,-,TGTGCCAGCTCACTGACCGAAAAAGAGACCCAGTACTTC,CASSLTEKETQYF
TRBJ2-5,TRBV11-2,-,-,TGTGCCAGCAGCTTTCTGAGGCAGCAAGAGACCCAGTACTTC,CASSFLRQQETQYF
TRBJ1-2,TRBV28,-,-,TGTGCCAGCAGTTTACCGACAGGACAGTCCTTC,CASSLPTGQSF
TRBJ2-3,TRBV27,TRBD2,-,TGTGCCAGCAGTTTCCTAGCGGGAGTTAGAGCAGATACGCAGTATTTT,CASSFLAGVRADTQYF
TRBJ2-7,TRBV27,TRBD2,-,TGTGCCAGCAGTCCAGGACTAGCGGGGGCAACTACTACCTACGAGCAGTACTTC,CASSPGLAGATTTYEQYF
TRBJ2-2,TRBV19,TRBD1,-,TGTGCCAGTACTCCGGGACAGGTCACCGGGGAGCTGTTTTTT,CASTPGQVTGELFF
TRBJ1-1,TRBV9,-,-,TGTGCCAGCAGGGGCGGGGCGAACACTGAAGCTTTCTTT,CASRGGANTEAFF
TRBJ2-1,TRBV7-3,TRBD1,-,TGTGCCAGCAGCTTAGGACAGGGGAATGAGCAGTTCTTC,CASSLGQGNEQFF
TRBJ2-3,TRBV11-2,-,-,TGTGCCAGCAGCCAAACAGGGAGCACAGATACGCAGTATTTT,CASSQTGSTDTQYF
TRBJ2-3,TRBV29-1,-,-,TGCAGCGCTGACACAGGTGCATTCACAGATACGCAGTATTTT,CSADTGAFTDTQYF
TRBJ2-2,TRBV5-4,-,-,TGTGCCAGCAGCGTCAGGGGTGGAGGGGGGATTGGGGAGCTGTTTTTT,CASSVRGGGGIGELFF
TRBJ1-5,TRBV19,TRBD1,-,TGTGCCAGTAGTATAGTAGGGACAGGGGTTGGTCAGCCCCAGCATTTT,CASSIVGTGVGQPQHF